This T cell receptor (beta chain) is drawn from a study of OX40 agonist ivuxolimab in advanced cancers. Germline V gives CDR1 MNHEY, CDR2 SVGAGI. V gave up 5 bases and J gave up 10 bases, with 17 bases separating them. This CDR3 is built from 13 residues. Produced via immunoSEQ multiplex PCR; TCRdb's table is partial and in-frame only. Of tens of thousands of clones in the sample, 88% are singletons; the top ten hold about 4%. This clonotype originated in an adult with an advanced solid tumor such as melanoma, head and neck, liver or kidney cancer. The chain has TRBV6-5 and TRBJ1-1; D unclear. Source: CD4+ or CD8+ T cells sorted from blood, taken in a trial of the OX40 agonist ivuxolimab. Here the CDR3 DNA reads TGTGCCAGCAGTCGCCCCGAAGGTCCGGGAGCTTTCTTT. Translated: CASSRPEGPGAFF.